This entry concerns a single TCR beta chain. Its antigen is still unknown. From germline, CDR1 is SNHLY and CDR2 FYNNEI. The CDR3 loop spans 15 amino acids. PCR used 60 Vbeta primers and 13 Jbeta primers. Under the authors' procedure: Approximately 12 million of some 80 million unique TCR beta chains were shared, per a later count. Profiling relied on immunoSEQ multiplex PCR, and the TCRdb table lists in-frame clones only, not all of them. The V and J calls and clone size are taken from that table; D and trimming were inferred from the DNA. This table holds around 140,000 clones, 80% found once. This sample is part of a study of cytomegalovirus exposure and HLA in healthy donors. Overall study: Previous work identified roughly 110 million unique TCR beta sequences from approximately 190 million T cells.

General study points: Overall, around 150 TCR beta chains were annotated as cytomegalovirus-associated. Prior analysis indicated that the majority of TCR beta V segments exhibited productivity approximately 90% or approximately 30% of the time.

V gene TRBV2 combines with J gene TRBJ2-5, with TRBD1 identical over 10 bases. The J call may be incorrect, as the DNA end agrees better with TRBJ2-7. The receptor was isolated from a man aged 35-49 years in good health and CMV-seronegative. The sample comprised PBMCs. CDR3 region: CASSGRDRGSYEQYF. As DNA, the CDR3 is TGTGCCAGCAGTGGCCGGGACAGGGGTTCCTACGAGCAGTACTTC.